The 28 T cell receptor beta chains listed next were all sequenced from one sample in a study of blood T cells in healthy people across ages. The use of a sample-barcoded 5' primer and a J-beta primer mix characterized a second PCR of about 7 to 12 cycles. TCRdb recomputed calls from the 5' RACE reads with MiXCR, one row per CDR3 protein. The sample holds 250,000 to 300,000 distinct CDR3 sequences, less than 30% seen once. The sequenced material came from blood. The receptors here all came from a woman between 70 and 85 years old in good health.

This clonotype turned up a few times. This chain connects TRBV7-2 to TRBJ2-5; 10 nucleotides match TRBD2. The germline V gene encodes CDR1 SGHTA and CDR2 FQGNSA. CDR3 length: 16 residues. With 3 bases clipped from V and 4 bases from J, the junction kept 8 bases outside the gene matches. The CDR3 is CASSFPASGRGETQYF. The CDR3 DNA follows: TGTGCCAGCAGCTTCCCTGCTAGCGGGAGAGGAGAGACCCAGTACTTC.

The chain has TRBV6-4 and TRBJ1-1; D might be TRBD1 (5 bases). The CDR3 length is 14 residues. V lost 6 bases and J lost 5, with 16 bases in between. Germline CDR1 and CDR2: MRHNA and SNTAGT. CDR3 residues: CASSATGGGTEAFF. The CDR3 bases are TGTGCCAGCAGCGCTACAGGTGGCGGAACTGAAGCTTTCTTT.

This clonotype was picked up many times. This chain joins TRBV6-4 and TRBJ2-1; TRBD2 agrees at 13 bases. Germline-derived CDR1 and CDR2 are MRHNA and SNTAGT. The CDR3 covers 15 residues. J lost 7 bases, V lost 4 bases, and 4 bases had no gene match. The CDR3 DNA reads TGTGCCAGCAGTGCCCGGACTAGCGGGAGAAATGAGCAGTTCTTC. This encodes CASSARTSGRNEQFF.

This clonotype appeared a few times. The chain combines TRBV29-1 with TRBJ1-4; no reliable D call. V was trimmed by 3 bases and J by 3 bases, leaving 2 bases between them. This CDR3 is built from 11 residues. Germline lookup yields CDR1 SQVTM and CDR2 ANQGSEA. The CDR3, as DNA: TGCAGCGTTGAGGCTAATGAAAAACTGTTTTTT. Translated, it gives CSVEANEKLFF.

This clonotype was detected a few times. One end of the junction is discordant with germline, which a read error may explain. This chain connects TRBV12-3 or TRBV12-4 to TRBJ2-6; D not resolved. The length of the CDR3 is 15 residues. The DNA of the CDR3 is TGTGCCTGCAGTTTAAGGGTGGCTGGGGCCAACGTCCTGACTTTC. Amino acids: CACSLRVAGANVLTF.

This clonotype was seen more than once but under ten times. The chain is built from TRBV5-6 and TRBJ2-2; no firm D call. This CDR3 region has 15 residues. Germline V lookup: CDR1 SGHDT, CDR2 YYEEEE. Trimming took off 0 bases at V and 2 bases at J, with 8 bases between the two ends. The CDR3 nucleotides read TGTGCCAGCAGCTTGGAGATGCGAAACACCGGGGAGCTGTTTTTT. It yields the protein CASSLEMRNTGELFF.

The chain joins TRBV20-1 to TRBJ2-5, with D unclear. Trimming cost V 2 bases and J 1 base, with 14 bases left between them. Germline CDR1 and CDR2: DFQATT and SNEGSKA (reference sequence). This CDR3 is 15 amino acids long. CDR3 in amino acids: CSARNSAKGQETQYF. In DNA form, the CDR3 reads TGCAGTGCTAGAAACTCCGCCAAGGGCCAAGAGACCCAGTACTTC.

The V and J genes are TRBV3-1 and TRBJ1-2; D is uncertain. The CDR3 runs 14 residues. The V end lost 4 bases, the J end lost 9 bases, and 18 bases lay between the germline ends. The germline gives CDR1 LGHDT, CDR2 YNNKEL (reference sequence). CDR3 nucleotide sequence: TGTGCCAGCAGCCTTGAACGGGGAGGCGGCAGCTACACCTTC. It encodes CASSLERGGGSYTF.

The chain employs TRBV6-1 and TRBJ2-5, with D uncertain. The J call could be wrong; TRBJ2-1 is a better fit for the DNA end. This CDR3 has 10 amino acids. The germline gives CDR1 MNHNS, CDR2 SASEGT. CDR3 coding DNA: TGTGCCAGCAGGGAATTTGAGCAGTTCTTC. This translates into CASREFEQFF.

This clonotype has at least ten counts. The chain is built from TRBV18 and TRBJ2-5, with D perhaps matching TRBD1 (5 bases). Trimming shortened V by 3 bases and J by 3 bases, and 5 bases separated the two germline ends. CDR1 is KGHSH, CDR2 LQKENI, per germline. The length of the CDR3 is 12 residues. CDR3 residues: CASSPREETQYF. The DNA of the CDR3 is TGTGCCAGCTCACCCAGGGAAGAGACCCAGTACTTC.

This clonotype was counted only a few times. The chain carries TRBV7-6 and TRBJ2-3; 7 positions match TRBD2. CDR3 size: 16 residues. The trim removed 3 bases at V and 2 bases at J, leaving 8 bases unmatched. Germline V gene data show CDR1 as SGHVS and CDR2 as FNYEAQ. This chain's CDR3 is CASSLASGLVTDTQYF. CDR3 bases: TGTGCCAGCAGCTTGGCTTCTGGACTAGTCACAGATACGCAGTATTTT. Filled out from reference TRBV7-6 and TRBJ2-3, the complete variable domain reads GAGVSQSPRYKVTKRGQDVALRCDPISGHVSLYWYRQALGQGPEFLTYFNYEAQQDKSGLPNDRFSAERPEGSISTLTIQRTEQRDSAMYRCASSLASGLVTDTQYFGPGTRLTVL.

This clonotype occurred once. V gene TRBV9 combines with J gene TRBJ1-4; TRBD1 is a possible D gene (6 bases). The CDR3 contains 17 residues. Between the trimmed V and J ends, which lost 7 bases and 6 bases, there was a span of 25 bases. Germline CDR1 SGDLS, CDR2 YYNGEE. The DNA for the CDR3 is TGTGCCAGCTCCAGGACAGAATCATCAACCCCGTATGAAAAACTGTTTTTT. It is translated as CASSRTESSTPYEKLFF. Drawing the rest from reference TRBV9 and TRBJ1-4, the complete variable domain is DSGVTQTPKHLITATGQRVTLRCSPRSGDLSVYWYQQSLDQGLQFLIQYYNGEERAKGNILERFSAQQFPDLHSELNLSSLELGDSALYFCASSRTESSTPYEKLFFGSGTQLSVL.

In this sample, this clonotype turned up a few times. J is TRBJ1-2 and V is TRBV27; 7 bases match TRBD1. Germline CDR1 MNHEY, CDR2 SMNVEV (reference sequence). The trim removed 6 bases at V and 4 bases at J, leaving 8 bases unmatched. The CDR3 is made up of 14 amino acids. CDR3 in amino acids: CASRRQGQTYGYTF. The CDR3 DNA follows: TGTGCCAGCAGGAGACAGGGTCAAACCTATGGCTACACCTTC.

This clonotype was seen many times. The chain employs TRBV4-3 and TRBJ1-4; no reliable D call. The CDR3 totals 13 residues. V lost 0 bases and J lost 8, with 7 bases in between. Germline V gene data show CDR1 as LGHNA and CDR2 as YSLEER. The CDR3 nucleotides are TGCGCCAGCAGCCAAGAGGCTGAGGAAAAACTGTTTTTT. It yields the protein CASSQEAEEKLFF.

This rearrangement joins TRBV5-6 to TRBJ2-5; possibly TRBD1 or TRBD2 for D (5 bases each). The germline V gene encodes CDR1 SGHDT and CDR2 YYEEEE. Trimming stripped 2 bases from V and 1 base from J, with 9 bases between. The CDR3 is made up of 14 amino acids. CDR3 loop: CASSFFGGQETQYF. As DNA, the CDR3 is TGTGCCAGCAGCTTCTTTGGGGGCCAAGAGACCCAGTACTTC.

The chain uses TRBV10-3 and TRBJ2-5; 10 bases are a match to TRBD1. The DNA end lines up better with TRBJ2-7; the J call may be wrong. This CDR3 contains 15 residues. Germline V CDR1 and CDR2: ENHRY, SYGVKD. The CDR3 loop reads CAITEGGTGAYEQYF. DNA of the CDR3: TGTGCCATCACCGAAGGCGGGACAGGGGCCTACGAGCAGTACTTC.

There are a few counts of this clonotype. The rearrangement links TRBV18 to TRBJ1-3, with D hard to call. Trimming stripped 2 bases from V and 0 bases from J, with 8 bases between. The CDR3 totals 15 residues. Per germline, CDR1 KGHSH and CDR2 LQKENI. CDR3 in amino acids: CASSPRADSGNTIYF. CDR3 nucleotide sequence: TGTGCCAGCTCACCAAGGGCAGACTCTGGAAACACCATATATTTT.

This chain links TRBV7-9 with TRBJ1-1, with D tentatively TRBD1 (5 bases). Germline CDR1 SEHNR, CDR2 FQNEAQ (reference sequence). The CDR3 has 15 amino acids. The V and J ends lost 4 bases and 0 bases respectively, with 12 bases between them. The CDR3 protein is CASSWGEYMNTEAFF. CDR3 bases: TGTGCCAGCAGCTGGGGGGAGTACATGAACACTGAAGCTTTCTTT.

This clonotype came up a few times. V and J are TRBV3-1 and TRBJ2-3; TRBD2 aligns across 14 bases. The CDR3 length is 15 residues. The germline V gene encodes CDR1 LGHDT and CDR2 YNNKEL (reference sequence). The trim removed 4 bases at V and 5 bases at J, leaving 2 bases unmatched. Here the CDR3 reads CASSPGLAGGDTQYF. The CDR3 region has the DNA TGTGCCAGCAGCCCCGGACTAGCGGGAGGAGATACGCAGTATTTT.

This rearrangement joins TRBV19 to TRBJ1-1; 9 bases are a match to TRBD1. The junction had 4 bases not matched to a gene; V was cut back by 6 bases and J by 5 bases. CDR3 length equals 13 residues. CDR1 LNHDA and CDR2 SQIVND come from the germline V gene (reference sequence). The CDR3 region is CASSSDRGTEAFF. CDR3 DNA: TGTGCCAGTAGCTCCGACAGGGGGACTGAAGCTTTCTTT.

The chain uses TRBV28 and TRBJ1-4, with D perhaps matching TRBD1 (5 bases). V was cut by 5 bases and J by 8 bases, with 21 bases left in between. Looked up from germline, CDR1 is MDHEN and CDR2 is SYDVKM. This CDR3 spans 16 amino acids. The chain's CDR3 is CASSRGLAPGGEKLFF. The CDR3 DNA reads TGTGCCAGCAGTAGGGGCTTGGCTCCCGGCGGAGAAAAACTGTTTTTT.

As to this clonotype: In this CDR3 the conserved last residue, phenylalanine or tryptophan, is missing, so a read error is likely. This CDR3 is CSAINLAGISYNEQFS. In DNA, the CDR3 is TGCAGTGCTATCAATCTAGCGGGAATATCCTACAATGAGCAGTTCTCC. The chain couples TRBV20-1 to TRBJ2-1, with 9 bases matching TRBD2. The germline CDR1 and CDR2 sequences are DFQATT and SNEGSKA (reference sequence). V gave up 4 bases and J gave up 1 base; unmatched junction bases: 8. The CDR3 runs to 16 residues.

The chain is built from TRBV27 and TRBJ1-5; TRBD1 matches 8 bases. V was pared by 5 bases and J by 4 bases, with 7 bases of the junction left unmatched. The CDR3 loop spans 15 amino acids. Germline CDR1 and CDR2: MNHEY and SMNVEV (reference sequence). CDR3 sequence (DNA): TGTGCCAGCAGTCCAAACAGGGGGAGTAATCAGCCCCAGCATTTT. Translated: CASSPNRGSNQPQHF.

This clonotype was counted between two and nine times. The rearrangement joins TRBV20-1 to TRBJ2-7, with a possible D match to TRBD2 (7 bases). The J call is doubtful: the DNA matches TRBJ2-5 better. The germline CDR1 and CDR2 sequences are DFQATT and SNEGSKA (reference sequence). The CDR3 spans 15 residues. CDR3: CSARVEGGGVETQYF. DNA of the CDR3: TGCAGTGCTAGAGTTGAGGGGGGAGGGGTAGAGACCCAGTACTTC.

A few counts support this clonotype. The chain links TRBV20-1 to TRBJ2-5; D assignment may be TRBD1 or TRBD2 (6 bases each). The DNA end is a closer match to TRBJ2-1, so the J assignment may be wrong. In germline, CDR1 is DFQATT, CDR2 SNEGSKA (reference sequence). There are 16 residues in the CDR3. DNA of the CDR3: TGCAGTGCTAGAGAAACAGGGCGCGGGGTCGGGAATGAGCAGTTCTTC. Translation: CSARETGRGVGNEQFF.

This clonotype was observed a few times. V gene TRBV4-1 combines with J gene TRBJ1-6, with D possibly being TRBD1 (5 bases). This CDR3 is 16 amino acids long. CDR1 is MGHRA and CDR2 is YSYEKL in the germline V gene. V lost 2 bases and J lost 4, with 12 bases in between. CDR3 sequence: CASSQQGRLYNSPLHF. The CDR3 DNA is TGCGCCAGCAGCCAACAGGGTCGCCTTTATAATTCACCCCTCCACTTT.

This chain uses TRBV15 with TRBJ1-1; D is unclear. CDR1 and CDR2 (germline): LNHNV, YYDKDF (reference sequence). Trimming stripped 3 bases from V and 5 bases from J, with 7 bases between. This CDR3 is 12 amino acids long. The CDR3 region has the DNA TGTGCCACCAGCAGGGGATGGACTGAAGCTTTCTTT. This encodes CATSRGWTEAFF.

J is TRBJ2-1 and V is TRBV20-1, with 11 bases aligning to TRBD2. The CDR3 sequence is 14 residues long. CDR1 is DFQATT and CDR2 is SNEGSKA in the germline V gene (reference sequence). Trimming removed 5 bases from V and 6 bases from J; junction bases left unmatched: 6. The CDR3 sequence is CSAAGTSGGNEQFF. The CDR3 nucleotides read TGCAGTGCTGCGGGGACTAGCGGAGGCAATGAGCAGTTCTTC.